This T cell receptor beta chain was identified in a study of molecular identifiers for immune sequencing clone quantification listed by TCRdb under 2018. Background for the entire study: For a replicate experiment, RNA from around 20,000 or 99,000 naive CD8 T cells was divided into five aliquots, of which four were sequenced. The study was a methods study using CD8 T cells to benchmark molecular-identifier clustering-based TCR repertoire sequencing (MIDCIRS) and TCR RNA copy counting.

Libraries of naive CD8 T cells were built from anywhere between about 17,000 and 1,000,000 sorted cells, with 10%, 30% or 50% of the purified RNA used. On a BD FACSAria II, naive CD8 T cells were FACS-sorted as CD8+CD4-CCR7+CD45RA+ and collected into RLT Plus buffer. To test detection sensitivity, Jurkat RNA equal to around 11 TCR copies was added to samples of roughly 19,000-1,100,000 naive CD8 T cells. Enrichment of CD8 T cells was performed with RosetteSep CD8+ T Cell Enrichment Cocktail and Ficoll-Paque, after which ACK red cell lysis was carried out. Library preparation was by PCR. Sequencing was carried out with an Illumina HiSeq 4000. Preparation of bulk TCR libraries followed a previously described approach, with the TCR primers listed in Table S5. Total RNA was purified with the Qiagen AllPrep DNA/RNA kit. Reads from multiple sequencing runs of the same library were pooled before analysis. The study's own analysis went as follows. Reads were retained only if the reads had an exact TCR constant sequence, and the retained reads were trimmed to 150 nt and grouped according to their 12-nt molecular barcodes. Reads inside each barcode group were sub-clustered using a 15% Levenshtein threshold, and a quality-weighted consensus sequence was constructed for each RNA molecule. Non-functional sequences were excluded, and lower-count sequences lying one edit away from another sequence were also excluded. Barcode sub-clusters with fewer than 20% of the maximum read count were removed, based on fitting two negative binomial distributions. Using fastp at Q25 and MiXCR, TCRdb reprocessed the public reads and kept productive beta chains. Under each unique CDR3 protein, matching rows form one entry showing the most common genes and DNA. The V and J calls follow TCRdb's processing rather than the paper's. This sample comprises approximately 59,000 distinct CDR3 sequences, approximately 18% of them detected only once. Of the sample, around 1.5% falls within the top ten clones.

Compared with germline, V lacks 7 bases and J lacks 5 bases; bases without a gene match: 6. The CDR1 and CDR2 encoded by the germline V gene (reference sequence) are SEHNR and FQNEAQ. The CDR3, from cysteine to phenylalanine, totals 13 residues. The CDR3 DNA has 39 bases and is translated from base 1. In this sample, this clonotype turned up many times. No antigen is known for it. No much larger clone is present one base from it, and per-base qualities are unavailable. Overall results and qualifications from the work: In CMV-specific effector cells, over 99% of molecules were held by clones above 20 RNA copies, whereas under 1% of molecules were held by such clones in naive cells. The naive libraries included spiked-in Jurkat TCR RNA (more than nine copies' worth), and this Jurkat TCR RNA is not part of the donor repertoire. Without barcode sub-clustering, chimeric consensus sequences inflated TCR diversity; chimeras reached as high as 47%. Modeling indicated around 2.7 TCR RNA copies recovered per cell, compared with around 9.8 by digital PCR, which implies a capture efficiency of 25% to 35%. The sizes of highly expanded clones could end up underestimated when identical TCR molecules share a barcode. A single cell's worth of spiked-in Jurkat TCR RNA was reported detectable even among 750,000 to 1,000,000 naive CD8 T cells.

Source material: naive CD8+ T cells from blood, with Jurkat cell RNA spiked in. The cell subset or site label on this specimen signifies: FACS-sorted CD8+CD4-CCR7+CD45RA+ naive T cells. This receptor was identified in a human donor in good health. Some libraries in this study had Jurkat cell RNA spiked in. The chain is assembled from TRBV7-9 and TRBJ2-7; 9 bases in the junction line up with TRBD1. The nucleotide sequence is TGTGCCAGCACCTGGGACAGGGACGACGAGCAGTACTTC. This codes for CASTWDRDDEQYF.